This is a list of T cell receptor beta chains from one sample in a study of blood T cell repertoires in COVID-19. Sequenced by immunoSEQ multiplex PCR; TCRdb stores in-frame clones only, minus some. This table has roughly 570,000 clones, roughly 91% appearing once. The sample consisted of peripheral blood. These receptors were collected from a woman in her 50s with COVID-19, enrolled during active disease. The CDR3 runs from the conserved cysteine through the conserved F or W.

TRBJ1-6,TRBV18,CASSPPGGDSPLHF
TRBJ1-2,TRBV9,CASSANPDGGKGANYGYTF
TRBJ2-2,TRBV2,CASSFMDSPNTGELFF
TRBJ1-6,TRBV30,CAWRAGDNSPLHF
TRBJ1-5,TRBV11-3,CASSLDHEGTNQPQHF
TRBJ2-5,TRBV9,CASSVAGTSGETQYF
TRBJ1-5,TRBV12-3/TRBV12-4,CASRGPEQPQHF
TRBJ2-7,TRBV29-1,CSGQTSSSYEQYF
TRBJ1-1,TRBV6-5,CASNRGQIDTEAFF
TRBJ2-3,TRBV7-2,CASSLITSVDTQYF
TRBJ1-2,TRBV6-6,CASSEISGYTF
TRBJ1-2,TRBV2,CASRVGQAYGYTF
TRBJ2-2,TRBV19,CASTNANTGELFF
TRBJ2-7,TRBV5-6,CASSSLLAGGSGEQYF
TRBJ1-5,TRBV21-1,CASSPTGSNQPQHF
TRBJ1-1,TRBV9,CASSTDVNTEAFF
TRBJ1-1,TRBV4-1,CASSHSNLRTGARTEAFF
TRBJ2-6,TRBV3-1/TRBV3-2,CASSQAGQGFSGANVLTF
TRBJ2-7,TRBV5-1,CASSLSSGNSEQYF
TRBJ1-1,TRBV27,CASNHRGGPTVNTEAFF
TRBJ1-1,TRBV27,CASSLSVRGRTEAFF
TRBJ2-7,TRBV19,CASSIGDGVVPYEQYF
TRBJ1-2,TRBV19,CASSMWDRQDYGYTF
TRBJ1-2,TRBV19,CASSEQLNYGYTF
TRBJ1-3,TRBV5-1,CASSFRRQDSSGNTIYF
TRBJ1-2,TRBV6-5,CASSSYGTAYGYTF
TRBJ2-2,TRBV7-2,CASSVRALWGANTGELFF
TRBJ1-2,TRBV18,CASSPQQGNYGYTF
TRBJ1-1,TRBV7-2,CASSLVAGLIDTEAFF
TRBJ1-1,TRBV13,CASSLEAGLNTEAFF
TRBJ1-1,TRBV14,CASSQDLTVVNTEAFF
TRBJ1-2,TRBV18,CASSPPKLVGYTF
TRBJ2-1,TRBV5-1,CASSLRSSGIYNEQFF
TRBJ1-2,TRBV5-1,CASSLVRDSYGYTF
TRBJ1-1,TRBV24-1,CATSDRDSNEAFF
TRBJ1-5,TRBV18,CASSPPDRGYSNQPQHF
TRBJ2-1,TRBV9,CASSVAGDRVVQFF
TRBJ1-4,TRBV5-1,CASSPGAGANEKLFF
TRBJ2-1,TRBV5-4,CASSLAGTGGPINEQFF